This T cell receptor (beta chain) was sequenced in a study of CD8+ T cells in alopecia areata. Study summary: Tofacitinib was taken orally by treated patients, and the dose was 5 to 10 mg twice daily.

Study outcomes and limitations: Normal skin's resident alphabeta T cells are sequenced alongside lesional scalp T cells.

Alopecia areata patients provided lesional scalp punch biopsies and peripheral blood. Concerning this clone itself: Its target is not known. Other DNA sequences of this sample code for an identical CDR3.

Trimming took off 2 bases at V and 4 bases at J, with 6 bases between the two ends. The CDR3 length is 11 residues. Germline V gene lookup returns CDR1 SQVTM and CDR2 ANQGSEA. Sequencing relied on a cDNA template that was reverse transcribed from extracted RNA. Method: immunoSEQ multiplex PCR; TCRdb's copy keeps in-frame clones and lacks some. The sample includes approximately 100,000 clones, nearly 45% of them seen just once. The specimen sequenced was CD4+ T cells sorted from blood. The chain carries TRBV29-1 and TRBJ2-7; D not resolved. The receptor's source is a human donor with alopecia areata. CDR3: CSVEWAYEQYF. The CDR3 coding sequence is TGCAGCGTTGAATGGGCATACGAGCAGTACTTC.